The 2 T cell receptor beta chains reported below all come from one sample, sequenced in a study of cytomegalovirus exposure and HLA in healthy donors. Vbeta (60) and Jbeta (13) primers were used in the PCR. Assay used: immunoSEQ multiplex PCR; TCRdb lists only in-frame clones, some missing. The sample contains some 150,000 clones, more than 75% of which appear only once. Sample: PBMCs. Receptors were obtained from a man younger than 35 in good health and CMV-seronegative.

The rearrangement uses TRBV6-5 and TRBJ2-7; a possible D gene is TRBD1 (6 bases). Between the trimmed V and J ends, which lost 5 bases and 8 bases, there was a span of 22 bases. There are 15 residues in the CDR3. The V gene's germline CDR1 is MNHEY and CDR2 SVGAGI. CDR3 region: CASSTADSRLLKQYF. The DNA for the CDR3 is TGTGCCAGCAGTACGGCGGACAGTCGGCTGCTCAAGCAGTACTTC.

The chain links TRBV30 to TRBJ2-1; weak D call: TRBD2 (7 bases). V was shortened by 5 bases and J by 5 bases, with 16 bases between the two germline ends. CDR1 is GTSNPN and CDR2 is SVGIG in the germline V gene (reference sequence). The CDR3 is 14 amino acids. The CDR3 is CAWGRGGGHNEQFF. The CDR3 DNA reads TGTGCCTGGGGGCGGGGAGGGGGGCACAATGAGCAGTTCTTC.